This entry concerns a single T cell receptor beta chain. These data come from a study of sequential checkpoint blockade in melanoma. Overall study context: Arm A got nivolumab then ipilimumab; arm B the reverse, 1:1. After both sequences, patients received maintenance nivolumab.

Using immunoSEQ multiplex PCR, the repertoire was profiled, and TCRdb retains in-frame clones only, with some absent. This table has under 40,000 clones, 86% appearing once. Treatment defined: randomized to nivolumab then ipilimumab (arm A) or the reverse (arm B). None of the patients previously received DNA-damaging chemotherapy. Live CD3+CD8+ CD19− CD56− cells were sorted from PBMCs. This clonotype originated in a human donor with melanoma. This sample comprised CD8+ T cells sorted from blood (inferred from file names), obtained from a patient given nivolumab and ipilimumab in sequence.

This chain's CDR3 is CASSRGTSAYEQYF. In DNA form, the CDR3 reads TGTGCCAGCAGTAGGGGGACTAGCGCCTACGAGCAGTACTTC. The rearrangement links TRBV9 to TRBJ2-7; 10 bases line up with TRBD2. CDR1 is SGDLS, CDR2 YYNGEE, per germline. Trimming removed 5 bases from V and 2 bases from J; junction bases left unmatched: 4. The CDR3 has 14 residues.